Listed here are 11 T cell receptor beta chains from one sample, sequenced in a study of siplizumab effects on memory and regulatory T cells. Only in-frame clones appear in the TCRdb table, and some are missing; sequencing was by immunoSEQ multiplex PCR. The sample has 95,000 to 100,000 clones; 80% to 95% are singletons. The sample was non-Treg CD4+ T cells sorted from blood. Receptors originate from a human donor in good health.

This clone was found once. The chain recombines TRBV18 with TRBJ1-1, with 9 bases lining up with TRBD1. V lost 6 bases and J lost 4; bases outside the gene matches: 0. The CDR3 runs 12 residues. Germline loops: CDR1 KGHSH, CDR2 LQKENI. CDR3 bases: TGTGCCAGCTCGGGACAGGGCACTGAAGCTTTCTTT. It translates to CASSGQGTEAFF.

The CDR3 bases are TGCGCCAGCAGCCAAGGGGGACAAGGCACGCAGTATTTT. This gives the protein CASSQGGQGTQYF. The genes are TRBV4-3 and TRBJ2-3; maybe TRBD1 (6 bases). In germline, CDR1 is LGHNA, CDR2 YSLEER. The CDR3 consists of 13 residues. V lost 1 base and J lost 9, with 11 bases in between.

CDR3 in DNA: TGTGCCAGCAGTTTATCAGCGGGGGTACATCAGCCCCAGCATTTT. As protein: CASSLSAGVHQPQHF. The chain uses TRBV28 and TRBJ1-5, with TRBD1 as a possible D gene (5 bases). Trimming removed 1 base from V and 5 bases from J, with 12 bases in between. The length of the CDR3 is 15 residues. Germline CDR1 reads MDHEN; CDR2 reads SYDVKM.

The rearrangement joins TRBV7-8 to TRBJ2-1, with D uncertain. The germline V gene has CDR1 SGHVS and CDR2 FQNEAQ. This CDR3 has 13 amino acids. V was cut by 3 bases and J by 5 bases, with 8 bases left in between. The CDR3 region is CASSFRVNNEQFF. The CDR3 DNA follows: TGTGCCAGCAGCTTTAGAGTAAACAATGAGCAGTTCTTC.

In its sample, this clone was seen a few times. The chain combines TRBV11-2 with TRBJ1-2; no clear D. Germline V gene sequence: CDR1 SGHAT, CDR2 FQNNGV. V lost 1 base and J 2 bases, leaving 11 bases between the germline ends. This CDR3 region has 15 residues. The CDR3 DNA is TGTGCCAGCAGCTTAGTTCAGACGACCAACTATGGCTACACCTTC. It codes for CASSLVQTTNYGYTF.

J is TRBJ2-2 and V is TRBV5-6, with D unresolved. CDR1 is SGHDT, CDR2 YYEEEE, per germline. Trimming cost V 0 bases and J 5 bases, with 11 bases left between them. The CDR3 loop spans 15 amino acids. CDR3 DNA sequence: TGTGCCAGCAGCTTGGGGGGATTGATAACCGGGGAGCTGTTTTTT. It translates to CASSLGGLITGELFF.

Only one count was recorded for this clone. This chain joins TRBV19 and TRBJ2-2; 11 nucleotides match TRBD2. V trimming: 6 bases; J trimming: 6 bases; junction bases outside the gene matches: 6. This CDR3 region has 15 residues. Germline lookup yields CDR1 LNHDA and CDR2 SQIVND (reference sequence). DNA of the CDR3: TGTGCCAGTAGCCTTAGCGGGAGGGGGGCCGGGGAGCTGTTTTTT. This encodes CASSLSGRGAGELFF.

This clone was counted a single time. The chain combines TRBV5-1 with TRBJ1-3; TRBD1 aligns across 8 bases. The V gene's germline CDR1 is SGHRS and CDR2 YFSETQ. The J segment lost 3 bases and the V segment lost 1 base, leaving 9 bases of the junction unmatched. The CDR3 contains 17 residues. This CDR3 reads CASSLSGAGGFGNTIYF. The CDR3 region has the DNA TGCGCCAGCAGCTTGAGTGGGGCAGGGGGCTTTGGAAACACCATATATTTT.

For the CDR3, the DNA is TGTGCCAGCAGCCATGTCCGGAACACTGAAGCTTTCTTT. It yields the protein CASSHVRNTEAFF. J is TRBJ1-1 and V is TRBV4-2; D is uncertain. The CDR3 consists of 13 residues. CDR1 is LGHNA and CDR2 is YNFKEQ in the germline V gene. V dropped 3 bases and J dropped 1 base, with 6 bases sitting between them.

V and J are TRBV27 and TRBJ2-7; a weak D match, TRBD1 (5 bases). CDR3 size: 15 residues. Per germline, CDR1 MNHEY and CDR2 SMNVEV (reference sequence). V shed 5 bases and J shed 0 bases, with 14 bases lying between them. The DNA for the CDR3 is TGTGCCAGCAGTCTCCGTACAGGAATCTCCTACGAGCAGTACTTC. It translates to CASSLRTGISYEQYF.

The chain joins TRBV6-1 to TRBJ2-7; the match to TRBD1 covers 10 bases. The CDR3 is made up of 15 amino acids. CDR1 and CDR2 (germline): MNHNS, SASEGT. The trim removed 8 bases at V and 3 bases at J, leaving 10 bases unmatched. The CDR3 here is CASLRLGQGNYEQYF. CDR3 in DNA: TGTGCCAGCTTAAGACTGGGACAGGGGAACTACGAGCAGTACTTC.